These 15 T cell receptor beta chains were sequenced from one sample in a study of patients and donors after allogeneic stem cell transplantation. TCRdb used MiXCR to reprocess the RT-PCR reads, holding one entry per CDR3 protein. The sample includes 25,000 to 40,000 distinct CDR3 sequences, 37% of them seen just once. Input material: blood, either unsorted or a sorted T cell fraction (not recorded which). All receptors derive from a human donor who was either an allogeneic HSCT recipient or a stem cell or donor lymphocyte infusion donor (not recorded which). It is not recorded whose cells these are; they may come from a transplant donor.

The chain has TRBV24-1 and TRBJ2-3; D gene ambiguous. CDR1 and CDR2 (germline): KGHDR, SFDVKD. The CDR3 has 12 amino acids. V dropped 0 bases and J dropped 6 bases, with 3 bases sitting between them. The CDR3 spells CATSDLADTQYF. The CDR3 DNA reads as TGTGCCACCAGTGATTTGGCTGATACGCAGTATTTT.

A few counts support this clonotype. V gene TRBV29-1 combines with J gene TRBJ1-4; 8 bases line up with TRBD1. V lost 6 bases and J lost 2; bases outside the gene matches: 2. Germline CDR1 reads SQVTM; CDR2 reads ANQGSEA. CDR3 length: 13 residues. This CDR3 is CSVTGDTNEKLFF. In nucleotides, the CDR3 is TGCAGCGTGACAGGGGATACTAATGAAAAACTGTTTTTT. The variable domain in full, completed from reference TRBV29-1 and TRBJ1-4, reads SAVISQKPSRDICQRGTSLTIQCQVDSQVTMMFWYRQQPGQSLTLIATANQGSEATYESGFVIDKFPISRPNLTFSTLTVSNMSPEDSSIYLCSVTGDTNEKLFFGSGTQLSVL.

This clonotype appeared a few times. The gene calls are TRBV5-8 and TRBJ2-5; D not certain. Trimming cost V 2 bases and J 1 base, with 9 bases left between them. The CDR3 has 14 amino acids. CDR1 is SGHTS, CDR2 YDEGEE, per germline. CDR3 region: CASSLTRFQETQYF. For the CDR3, the DNA is TGTGCCAGCAGCTTAACCCGATTCCAAGAGACCCAGTACTTC.

V is TRBV18 and J is TRBJ1-3; TRBD1 is a possible D gene (5 bases). Germline V CDR1 and CDR2: KGHSH, LQKENI. The germline V and J ends were trimmed by 9 bases and 2 bases, with 14 bases remaining between them. This CDR3 contains 14 residues. CDR3 sequence reads: CASSPGNAGNTIYF. As DNA, the CDR3 is TGTGCCAGTTCTCCAGGGAATGCTGGAAACACCATATATTTT.

V gene TRBV20-1 combines with J gene TRBJ2-7; D may be TRBD1 (5 bases). There are 11 residues in the CDR3. V gave up 5 bases and J gave up 4 bases, with 9 bases separating them. Germline V gene sequence: CDR1 DFQATT, CDR2 SNEGSKA (reference sequence). CDR3 sequence: CSAAQGYEQYF. The CDR3 bases are TGCAGTGCTGCCCAGGGTTACGAGCAGTACTTC.

The chain joins TRBV4-3 to TRBJ2-2, with a tentative D call TRBD2 (5 bases). The germline V and J ends were trimmed by 4 bases and 1 base, with 10 bases remaining between them. Germline values: CDR1 LGHNA, CDR2 YSLEER. CDR3 size: 15 residues. The CDR3: CASSRLAGNTGELFF. CDR3 DNA: TGCGCCAGCAGCCGTTTGGCGGGGAACACCGGGGAGCTGTTTTTT.

The V call is TRBV10-3, the J call TRBJ2-7, with TRBD2 identical over 7 bases. The CDR3 is 15 residues long. In germline, CDR1 is ENHRY, CDR2 SYGVKD. With 6 bases clipped from V and 6 bases from J, the junction kept 14 bases outside the gene matches. The CDR3: CAISPGRCQGSEQYF. As DNA, the CDR3 is TGTGCCATCAGCCCCGGGAGGTGCCAAGGCAGCGAGCAGTACTTC.

This clonotype was picked up many times. The CDR3 DNA reads TGTGCCAGCAGTTCCCGGACAGGGACGGGTCACGGGAACACCATATATTTT. Protein product: CASSSRTGTGHGNTIYF. The V and J genes are TRBV6-6 and TRBJ1-3; 8 bases fit TRBD1. V lost 4 bases, J lost 7 bases, and 15 bases stayed unmatched. Germline assignment: CDR1 MNHNY and CDR2 SVGAGI (reference sequence). The CDR3 is 17 residues long.

Only one count was recorded for this clonotype. The chain combines TRBV20-1 with TRBJ2-7; 9 nucleotides agree with TRBD2. CDR1 and CDR2 (germline): DFQATT, SNEGSKA (reference sequence). This CDR3 spans 13 amino acids. Unmatched junction bases numbered 8, after V lost 5 bases and J lost 6 bases. This CDR3 reads CSAVLAGAREQYF. The CDR3 DNA is TGCAGTGCTGTGTTAGCGGGGGCCCGCGAGCAGTACTTC.

This clonotype was counted at least ten times. V usage is TRBV5-1 and J usage is TRBJ2-1, with D perhaps given as TRBD1 or TRBD2 (6 bases each). Germline CDR1 and CDR2: SGHRS and YFSETQ. V was trimmed by 5 bases and J by 4 bases, leaving 16 bases between them. This CDR3 comprises 15 residues. The CDR3 region has the DNA TGCGCCAGCAGATACTCTACGGGGGCTTACAATGAGCAGTTCTTC. It yields the protein CASRYSTGAYNEQFF. Supplemented by reference TRBV5-1 and TRBJ2-1, the full variable domain reads KAGVTQTPRYLIKTRGQQVTLSCSPISGHRSVSWYQQTPGQGLQFLFEYFSETQRNKGNFPGRFSGRQFSNSRSEMNVSTLELGDSALYLCASRYSTGAYNEQFFGPGTRLTVL.

There are a few counts of this clonotype. The chain uses TRBV4-3 and TRBJ1-5; D is possibly TRBD1 (6 bases). The CDR3 contains 17 residues. Trimming left V 3 bases short and J 2 bases short, with 17 bases between. Germline V gene lookup returns CDR1 LGHNA and CDR2 YSLEER. CDR3 sequence (DNA): TGCGCCAGCAGCCAGGATCACAGGGTGGAAGGCAATCAGCCCCAGCATTTT. Translation gives CASSQDHRVEGNQPQHF.

In its sample, this clonotype was seen many times. The V call is TRBV20-1, the J call TRBJ2-3; TRBD2 aligns across 11 bases. This CDR3 is 15 amino acids long. CDR1 DFQATT and CDR2 SNEGSKA come from the germline V gene (reference sequence). V lost 0 bases and J lost 6; bases outside the gene matches: 5. CDR3 loop: CSAREASGGMDTQYF. Written as DNA, the CDR3 is TGCAGTGCTAGAGAGGCTAGCGGGGGGATGGATACGCAGTATTTT.

CDR3 bases: TGTGCCAGCAGCTTAAACAGGGACACTGAAGCTTTCTTT. Translated: CASSLNRDTEAFF. The V and J genes are TRBV11-1 and TRBJ1-1; tentative D call: TRBD1 (6 bases). V lost 2 bases and J 3 bases, leaving 7 bases between the germline ends. The CDR3 runs 13 residues. Germline-derived CDR1 and CDR2 are SGHAT and FQDESV (reference sequence).

In nucleotides, the CDR3 is TGTGCCACGGGGACAGGATATAATTCACCCCTCCACTTT. Translating gives CATGTGYNSPLHF. This chain uses TRBV10-3 with TRBJ1-6; TRBD1 aligns across 8 bases. The CDR3 length is 13 residues. The germline gives CDR1 ENHRY, CDR2 SYGVKD. The J segment lost 4 bases and the V segment lost 10 bases, leaving 3 bases of the junction unmatched.

J is TRBJ1-4 and V is TRBV4-3; 8 nucleotides line up with TRBD1. Germline V CDR1 and CDR2: LGHNA, YSLEER. Trimming took 3 bases from V and 3 from J; bases not matched to a gene: 6. This CDR3 is built from 16 residues. CDR3 sequence reads: CASSHFGQGANEKLFF. In nucleotides, the CDR3 is TGCGCCAGCAGCCACTTTGGACAGGGAGCTAATGAAAAACTGTTTTTT.